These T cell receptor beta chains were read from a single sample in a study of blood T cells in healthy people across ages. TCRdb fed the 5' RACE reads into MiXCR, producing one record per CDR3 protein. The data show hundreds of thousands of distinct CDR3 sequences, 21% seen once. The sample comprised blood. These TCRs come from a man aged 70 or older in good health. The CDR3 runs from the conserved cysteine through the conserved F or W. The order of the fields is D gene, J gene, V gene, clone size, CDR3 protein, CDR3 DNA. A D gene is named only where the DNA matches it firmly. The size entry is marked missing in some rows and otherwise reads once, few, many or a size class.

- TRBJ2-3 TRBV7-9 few CASSFTRDTDTQYF TGTGCCAGCAGCTTTACTCGCGACACAGATACGCAGTATTTT
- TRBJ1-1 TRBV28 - CASTATGVVTEAFF TGTGCCAGCACCGCGACTGGTGTGGTCACTGAAGCTTTCTTT
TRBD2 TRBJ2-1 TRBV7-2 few CASSSASGTYNEQFF TGTGCCAGCAGCTCGGCTAGCGGGACTTACAATGAGCAGTTCTTC
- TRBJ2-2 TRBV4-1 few CASSQEGAWDTGELFF TGCGCCAGCAGCCAAGAGGGGGCTTGGGACACCGGGGAGCTGTTTTTT
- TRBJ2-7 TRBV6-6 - CASSYRTGFYEQYF TGTGCCAGCAGTTACCGTACAGGGTTTTACGAGCAGTACTTC
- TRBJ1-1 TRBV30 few CAWSAPKNTEAFF TGTGCCTGGAGTGCCCCAAAAAACACTGAAGCTTTCTTT
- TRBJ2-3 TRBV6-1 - CASSPLGGTQYF TGTGCCAGCAGCCCACTAGGTGGTACGCAGTATTTT
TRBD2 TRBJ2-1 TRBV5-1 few CASSLGGGAPYNEQFF TGCGCCAGCAGCTTGGGGGGGGGAGCCCCCTACAATGAGCAGTTCTTC
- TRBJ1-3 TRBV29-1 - CSVEDLGDGNTIYF TGCAGCGTTGAAGATTTAGGGGACGGAAACACCATATATTTT
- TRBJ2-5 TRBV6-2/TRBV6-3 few CASSYSTGKLANQETQYF TGTGCCAGCAGTTACTCGACCGGGAAGTTGGCCAACCAAGAGACCCAGTACTTC
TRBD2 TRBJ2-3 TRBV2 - CASSGRSGGPDTQYF TGTGCCAGCAGTGGGCGGTCGGGGGGGCCAGATACGCAGTATTTT
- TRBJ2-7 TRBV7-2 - CASSPHAAYEQYF TGTGCCAGCAGCCCCCACGCGGCCTACGAGCAGTACTTC
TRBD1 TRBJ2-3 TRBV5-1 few CASSLDRGQGGTDTQYF TGCGCCAGCAGCTTGGACCGTGGACAGGGAGGCACAGATACGCAGTATTTT
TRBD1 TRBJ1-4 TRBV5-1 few CASQTGVNNEKLFF TGCGCCAGCCAGACAGGGGTTAATAATGAAAAACTGTTTTTT
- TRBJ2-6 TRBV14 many CASSPLGPTGANVLTF TGTGCCAGCAGCCCACTCGGCCCGACTGGGGCCAACGTCCTGACTTTC
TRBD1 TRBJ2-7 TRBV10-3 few CAISERQGPYEQYF TGTGCCATCAGCGAGCGACAGGGTCCCTACGAGCAGTACTTC
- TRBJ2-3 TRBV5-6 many CASSLADGPLSTDTQYF TGTGCCAGCAGCTTGGCTGACGGGCCATTGAGCACAGATACGCAGTATTTT
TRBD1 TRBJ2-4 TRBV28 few CASSLGTGISKNIQYF TGTGCCAGCAGTCTCGGGACAGGGATCTCCAAAAACATTCAGTACTTC